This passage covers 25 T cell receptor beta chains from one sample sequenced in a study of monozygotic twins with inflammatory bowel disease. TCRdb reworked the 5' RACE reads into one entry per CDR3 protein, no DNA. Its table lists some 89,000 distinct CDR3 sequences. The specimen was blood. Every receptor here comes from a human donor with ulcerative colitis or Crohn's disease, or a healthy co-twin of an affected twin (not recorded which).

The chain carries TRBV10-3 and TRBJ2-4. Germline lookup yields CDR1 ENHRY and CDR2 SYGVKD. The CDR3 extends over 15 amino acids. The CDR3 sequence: CAISESNSAKNIQYF.

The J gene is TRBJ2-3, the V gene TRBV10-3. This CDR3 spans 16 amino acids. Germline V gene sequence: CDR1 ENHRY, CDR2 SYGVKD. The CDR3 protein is CAISESARIPTDTQYF.

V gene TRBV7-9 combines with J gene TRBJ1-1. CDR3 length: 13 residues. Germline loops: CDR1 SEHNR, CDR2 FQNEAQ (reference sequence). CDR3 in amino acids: CASSSPVNTEAFF.

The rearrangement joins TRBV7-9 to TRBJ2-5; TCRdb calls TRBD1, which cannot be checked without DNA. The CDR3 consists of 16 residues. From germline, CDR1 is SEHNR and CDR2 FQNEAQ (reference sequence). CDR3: CASSLGVGTGEETQYF.

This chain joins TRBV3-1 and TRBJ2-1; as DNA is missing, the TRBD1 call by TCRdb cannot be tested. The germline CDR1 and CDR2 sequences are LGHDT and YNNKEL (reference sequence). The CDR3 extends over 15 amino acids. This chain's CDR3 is CARNDEDRVFNEQFF.

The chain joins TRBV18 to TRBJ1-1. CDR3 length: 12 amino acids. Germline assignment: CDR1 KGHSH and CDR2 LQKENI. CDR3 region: CASSPEGSEAFF.

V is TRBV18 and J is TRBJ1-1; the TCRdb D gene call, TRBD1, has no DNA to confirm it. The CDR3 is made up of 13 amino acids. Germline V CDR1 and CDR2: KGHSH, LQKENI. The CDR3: CASSPGGSTEAFF.

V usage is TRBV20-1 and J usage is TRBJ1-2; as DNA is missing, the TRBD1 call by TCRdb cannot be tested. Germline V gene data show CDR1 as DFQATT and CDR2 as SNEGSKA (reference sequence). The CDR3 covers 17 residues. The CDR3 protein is CSATPTGGSSLLYGYTF.

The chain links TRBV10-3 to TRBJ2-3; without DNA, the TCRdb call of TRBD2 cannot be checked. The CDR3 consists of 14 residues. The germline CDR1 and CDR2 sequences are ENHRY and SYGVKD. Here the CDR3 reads CAIRAGPRTDTQYF.

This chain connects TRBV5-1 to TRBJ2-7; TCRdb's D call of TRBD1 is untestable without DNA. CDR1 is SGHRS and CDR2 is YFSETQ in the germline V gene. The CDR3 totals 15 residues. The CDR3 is CASSFRGDRPYEQYF. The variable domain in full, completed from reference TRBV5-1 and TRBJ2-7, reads KAGVTQTPRYLIKTRGQQVTLSCSPISGHRSVSWYQQTPGQGLQFLFEYFSETQRNKGNFPGRFSGRQFSNSRSEMNVSTLELGDSALYLCASSFRGDRPYEQYFGPGTRLTVT.

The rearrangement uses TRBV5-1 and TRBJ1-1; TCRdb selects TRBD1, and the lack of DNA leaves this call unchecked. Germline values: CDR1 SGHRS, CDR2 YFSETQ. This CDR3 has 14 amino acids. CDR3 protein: CASSLGGQVTEAFF.

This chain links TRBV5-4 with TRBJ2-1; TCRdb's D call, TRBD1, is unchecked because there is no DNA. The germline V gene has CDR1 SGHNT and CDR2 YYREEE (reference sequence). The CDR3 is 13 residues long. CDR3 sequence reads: CASSPRARNEQFF.

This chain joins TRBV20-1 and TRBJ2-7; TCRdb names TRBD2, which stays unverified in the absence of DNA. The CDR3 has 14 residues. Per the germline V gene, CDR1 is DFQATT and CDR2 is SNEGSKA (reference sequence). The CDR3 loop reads CSARDPGALYEQYF.

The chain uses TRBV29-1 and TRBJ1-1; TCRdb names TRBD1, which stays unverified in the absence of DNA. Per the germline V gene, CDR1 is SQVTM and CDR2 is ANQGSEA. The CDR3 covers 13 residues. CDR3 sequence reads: CSVEGEIRTEAFF.

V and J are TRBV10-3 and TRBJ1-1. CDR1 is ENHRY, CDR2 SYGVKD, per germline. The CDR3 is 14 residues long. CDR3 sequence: CAISGQQRNTEAFF.

This CDR3 is CASSSWPQETQYF. The chain combines TRBV7-2 with TRBJ2-5. The CDR3 runs to 13 residues. Germline V gene lookup returns CDR1 SGHTA and CDR2 FQGNSA. The entire variable domain, with the rest obtained from reference TRBV7-2 and TRBJ2-5, is as follows: GAGVSQSPSNKVTEKGKDVELRCDPISGHTALYWYRQSLGQGLEFLIYFQGNSAPDKSGLPSDRFSAERTGGSVSTLTIQRTQQEDSAVYLCASSSWPQETQYFGPGTRLLVL.

CDR3: CGTSRVGLGTYEQYF. The chain is built from TRBV15 and TRBJ2-7; TCRdb indicates TRBD2, and absent DNA this call remains unverified. CDR1 is LNHNV, CDR2 YYDKDF, per germline (reference sequence). The CDR3 extends over 15 amino acids.

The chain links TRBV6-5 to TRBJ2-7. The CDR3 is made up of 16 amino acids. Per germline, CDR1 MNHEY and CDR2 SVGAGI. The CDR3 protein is CASSYNLRKVSYEQYF.

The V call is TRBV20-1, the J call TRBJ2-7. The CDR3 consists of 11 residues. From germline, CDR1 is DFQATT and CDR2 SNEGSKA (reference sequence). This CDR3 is CSVPRAYEQYF.

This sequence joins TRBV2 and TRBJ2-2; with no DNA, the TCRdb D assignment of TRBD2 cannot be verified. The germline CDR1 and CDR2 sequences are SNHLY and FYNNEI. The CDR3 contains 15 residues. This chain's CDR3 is CASSGGGRGTGELFF.

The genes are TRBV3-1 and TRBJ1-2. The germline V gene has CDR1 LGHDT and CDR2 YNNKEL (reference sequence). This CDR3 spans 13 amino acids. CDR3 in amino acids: CASSQENLRGYTF.

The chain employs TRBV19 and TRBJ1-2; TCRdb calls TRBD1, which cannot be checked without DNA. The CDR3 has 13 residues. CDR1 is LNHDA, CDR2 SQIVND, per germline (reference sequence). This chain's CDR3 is CASRLTGDYGYTF.

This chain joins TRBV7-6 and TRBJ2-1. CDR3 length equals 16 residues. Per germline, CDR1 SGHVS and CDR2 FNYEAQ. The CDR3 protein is CASSLDFGDTYNEQFF.

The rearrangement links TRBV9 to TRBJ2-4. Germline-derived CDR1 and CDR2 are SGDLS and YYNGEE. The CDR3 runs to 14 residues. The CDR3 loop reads CASSDRTGRGIQYF. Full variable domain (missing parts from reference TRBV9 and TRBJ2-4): DSGVTQTPKHLITATGQRVTLRCSPRSGDLSVYWYQQSLDQGLQFLIQYYNGEERAKGNILERFSAQQFPDLHSELNLSSLELGDSALYFCASSDRTGRGIQYFGAGTRLSVL.

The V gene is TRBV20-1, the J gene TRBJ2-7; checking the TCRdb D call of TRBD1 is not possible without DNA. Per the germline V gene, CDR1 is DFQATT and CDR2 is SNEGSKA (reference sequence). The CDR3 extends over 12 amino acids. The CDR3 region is CSVRTPTYEQYF.